This T cell receptor (beta chain) was documented in a study of radiation and T cells in renal cell carcinoma. Only a few counts were recorded for this clone. No antigen is known for it. Study-level findings and limits: From baseline, blood top tumor clonotypes peaked at 2 weeks post-radiation.

Using immunoSEQ multiplex PCR, the repertoire was profiled, and TCRdb retains in-frame clones only, with some absent. The sample carries fewer than 150,000 clones, more than 70% recorded once. The time point here: blood 2 weeks post-SBRT. As for treatment: 15 Gy SBRT to primary tumor, nephrectomy 4 weeks later. This CDR3 is 15 amino acids long. V was pared by 6 bases and J by 6 bases, with 18 bases between. Germline-derived CDR1 and CDR2 are MNHEY and SMNVEV (reference sequence). This TCR was sampled from a woman aged 70-85 years with renal cell carcinoma. The gene calls are TRBV27 and TRBJ2-1; D is uncertain. Source: blood, taken from a patient whose treatment included radiotherapy and nephrectomy. In DNA, the CDR3 is TGTGCCAGCAGAAGTGAAAATGAGAAGCGCAATGAGCAGTTCTTC. It yields the protein CASRSENEKRNEQFF.